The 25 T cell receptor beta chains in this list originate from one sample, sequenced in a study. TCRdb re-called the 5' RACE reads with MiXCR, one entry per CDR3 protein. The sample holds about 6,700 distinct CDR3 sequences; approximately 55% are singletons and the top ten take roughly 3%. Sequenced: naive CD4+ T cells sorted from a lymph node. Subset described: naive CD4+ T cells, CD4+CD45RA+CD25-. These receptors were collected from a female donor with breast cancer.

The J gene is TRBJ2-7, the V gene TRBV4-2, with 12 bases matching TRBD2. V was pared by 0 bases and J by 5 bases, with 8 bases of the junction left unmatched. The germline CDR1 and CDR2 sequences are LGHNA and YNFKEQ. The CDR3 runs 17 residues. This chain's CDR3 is CASSQDLTSGSYHEQYF. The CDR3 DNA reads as TGTGCCAGCAGCCAAGATCTGACTAGCGGGAGTTACCACGAGCAGTACTTC.

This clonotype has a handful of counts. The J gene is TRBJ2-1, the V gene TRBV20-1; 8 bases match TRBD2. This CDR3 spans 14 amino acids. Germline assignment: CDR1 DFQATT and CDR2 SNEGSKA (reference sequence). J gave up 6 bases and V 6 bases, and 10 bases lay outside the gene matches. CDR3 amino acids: CSAPKGLAPNEQFF. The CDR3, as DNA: TGCAGTGCGCCCAAAGGACTAGCCCCCAATGAGCAGTTCTTC.

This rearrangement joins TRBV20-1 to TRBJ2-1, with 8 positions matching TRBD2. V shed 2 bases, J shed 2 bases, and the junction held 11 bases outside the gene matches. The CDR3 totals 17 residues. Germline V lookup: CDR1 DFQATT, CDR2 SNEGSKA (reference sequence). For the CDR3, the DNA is TGCAGTGCTAGAATCCGGGGGGGCAGGGCACCCTACAATGAGCAGTTCTTC. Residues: CSARIRGGRAPYNEQFF.

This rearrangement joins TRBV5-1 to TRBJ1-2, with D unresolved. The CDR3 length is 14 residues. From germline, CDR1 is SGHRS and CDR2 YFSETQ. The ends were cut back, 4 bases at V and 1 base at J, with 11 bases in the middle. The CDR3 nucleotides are TGCGCCAGCAGCGCCGGTTCCGGTAACTATGGCTACACCTTC. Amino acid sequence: CASSAGSGNYGYTF.

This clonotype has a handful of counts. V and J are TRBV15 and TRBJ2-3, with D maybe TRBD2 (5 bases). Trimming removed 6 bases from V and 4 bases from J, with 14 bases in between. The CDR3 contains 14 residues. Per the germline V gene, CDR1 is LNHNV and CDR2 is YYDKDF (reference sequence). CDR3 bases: TGTGCCACCAGTCTCCGGGAAGGTCCAGATACGCAGTATTTT. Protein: CATSLREGPDTQYF.

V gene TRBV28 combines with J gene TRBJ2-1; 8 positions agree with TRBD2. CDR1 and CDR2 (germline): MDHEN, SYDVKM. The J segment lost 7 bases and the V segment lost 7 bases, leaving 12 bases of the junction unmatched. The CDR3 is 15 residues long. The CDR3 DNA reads TGTGCCAGCACCCTCTCTGCGGGAGGAGTGAATGAGCAGTTCTTC. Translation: CASTLSAGGVNEQFF.

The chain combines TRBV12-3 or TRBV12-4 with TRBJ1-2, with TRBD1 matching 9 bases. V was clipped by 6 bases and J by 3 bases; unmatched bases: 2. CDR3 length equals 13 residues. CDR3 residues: CASRRTGDYGYTF. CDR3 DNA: TGTGCCAGCAGGCGGACAGGGGACTATGGCTACACCTTC.

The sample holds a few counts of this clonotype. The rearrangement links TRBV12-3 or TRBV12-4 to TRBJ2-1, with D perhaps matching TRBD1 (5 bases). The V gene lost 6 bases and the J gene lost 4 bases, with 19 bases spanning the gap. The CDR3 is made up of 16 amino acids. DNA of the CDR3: TGTGCCAGCAGCAAGCAAGGGGTACGACTGTACAATGAGCAGTTCTTC. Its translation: CASSKQGVRLYNEQFF.

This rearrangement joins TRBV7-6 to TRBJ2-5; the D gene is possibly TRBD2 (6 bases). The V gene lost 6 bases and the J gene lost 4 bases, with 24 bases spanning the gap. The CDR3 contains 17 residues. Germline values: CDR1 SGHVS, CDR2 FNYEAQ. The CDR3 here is CASRKRLAGRRGETQYF. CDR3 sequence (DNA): TGTGCCAGCAGGAAAAGGCTGGCAGGGAGGAGGGGAGAGACCCAGTACTTC.

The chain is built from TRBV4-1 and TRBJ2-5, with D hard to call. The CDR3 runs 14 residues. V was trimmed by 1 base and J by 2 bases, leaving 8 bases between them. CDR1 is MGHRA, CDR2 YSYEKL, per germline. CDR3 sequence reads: CASSQVINQETQYF. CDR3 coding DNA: TGCGCCAGCAGCCAAGTGATAAATCAAGAGACCCAGTACTTC.

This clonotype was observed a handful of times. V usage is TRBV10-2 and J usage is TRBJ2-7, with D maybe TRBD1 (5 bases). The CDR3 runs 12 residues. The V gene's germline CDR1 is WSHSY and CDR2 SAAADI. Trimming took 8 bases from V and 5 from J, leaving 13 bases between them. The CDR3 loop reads CASGWTINEQYF. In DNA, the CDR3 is TGCGCCAGCGGCTGGACAATCAACGAGCAGTACTTC.

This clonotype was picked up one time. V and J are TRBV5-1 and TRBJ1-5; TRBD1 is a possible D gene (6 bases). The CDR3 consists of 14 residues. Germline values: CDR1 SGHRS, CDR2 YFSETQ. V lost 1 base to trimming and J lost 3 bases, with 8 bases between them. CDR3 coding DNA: TGCGCCAGCAGCTTGTCAGGGGACAATCAGCCCCAGCATTTT. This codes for CASSLSGDNQPQHF.

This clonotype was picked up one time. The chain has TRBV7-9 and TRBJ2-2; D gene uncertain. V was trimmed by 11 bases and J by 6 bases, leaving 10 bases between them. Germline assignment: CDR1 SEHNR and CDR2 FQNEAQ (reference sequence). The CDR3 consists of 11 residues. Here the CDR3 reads CARAEAGELFF. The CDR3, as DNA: TGTGCCCGTGCAGAGGCCGGGGAGCTGTTTTTT.

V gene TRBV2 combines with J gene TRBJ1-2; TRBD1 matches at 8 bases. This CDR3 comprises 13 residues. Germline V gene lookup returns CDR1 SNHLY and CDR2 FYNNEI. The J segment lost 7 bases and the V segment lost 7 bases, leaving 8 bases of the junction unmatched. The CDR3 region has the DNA TGTGCCAGCACCCGACAGGGGCAGGGTGGCTACACCTTC. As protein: CASTRQGQGGYTF.

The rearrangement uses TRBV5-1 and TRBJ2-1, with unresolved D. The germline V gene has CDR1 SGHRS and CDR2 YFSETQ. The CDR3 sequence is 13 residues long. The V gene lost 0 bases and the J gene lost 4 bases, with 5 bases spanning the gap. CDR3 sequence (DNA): TGCGCCAGCAGCTTGGGAGAATACAATGAGCAGTTCTTC. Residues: CASSLGEYNEQFF. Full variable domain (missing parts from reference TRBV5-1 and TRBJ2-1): KAGVTQTPRYLIKTRGQQVTLSCSPISGHRSVSWYQQTPGQGLQFLFEYFSETQRNKGNFPGRFSGRQFSNSRSEMNVSTLELGDSALYLCASSLGEYNEQFFGPGTRLTVL.

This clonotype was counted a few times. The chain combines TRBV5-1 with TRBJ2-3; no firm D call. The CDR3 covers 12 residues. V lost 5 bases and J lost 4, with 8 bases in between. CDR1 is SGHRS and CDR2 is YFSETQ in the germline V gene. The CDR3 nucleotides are TGCGCCAGCAGTAAGCAGGCAGATACGCAGTATTTT. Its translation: CASSKQADTQYF.

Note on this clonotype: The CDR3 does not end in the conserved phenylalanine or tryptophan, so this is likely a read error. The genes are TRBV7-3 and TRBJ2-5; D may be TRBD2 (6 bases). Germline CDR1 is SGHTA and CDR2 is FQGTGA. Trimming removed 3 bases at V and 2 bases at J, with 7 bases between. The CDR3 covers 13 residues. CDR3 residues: CASSLGGQETQYL. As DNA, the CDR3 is TGTGCCAGCAGCTTGGGGGGACAAGAGACCCAGTACCTC.

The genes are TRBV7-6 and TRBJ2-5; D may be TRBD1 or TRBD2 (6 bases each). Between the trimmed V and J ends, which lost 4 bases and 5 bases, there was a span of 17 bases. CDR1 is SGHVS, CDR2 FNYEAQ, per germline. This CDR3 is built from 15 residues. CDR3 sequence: CASSSGGFLEETQYF. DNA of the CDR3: TGTGCCAGCAGCTCCGGGGGCTTTTTGGAGGAGACCCAGTACTTC. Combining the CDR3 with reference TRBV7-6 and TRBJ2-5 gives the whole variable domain GAGVSQSPRYKVTKRGQDVALRCDPISGHVSLYWYRQALGQGPEFLTYFNYEAQQDKSGLPNDRFSAERPEGSISTLTIQRTEQRDSAMYRCASSSGGFLEETQYFGPGTRLLVL.

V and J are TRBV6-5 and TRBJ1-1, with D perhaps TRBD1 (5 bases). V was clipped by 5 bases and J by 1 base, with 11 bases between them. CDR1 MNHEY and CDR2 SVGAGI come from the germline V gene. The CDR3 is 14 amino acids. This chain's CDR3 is CASSSRGRNTEAFF. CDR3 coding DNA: TGTGCCAGCAGTAGTAGGGGACGGAACACTGAAGCTTTCTTT.

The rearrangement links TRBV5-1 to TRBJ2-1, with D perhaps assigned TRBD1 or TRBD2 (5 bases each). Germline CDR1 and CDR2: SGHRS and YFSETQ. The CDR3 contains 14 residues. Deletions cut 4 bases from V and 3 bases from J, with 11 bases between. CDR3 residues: CASSPGPYYNEQFF. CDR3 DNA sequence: TGCGCCAGCAGCCCGGGACCTTACTACAATGAGCAGTTCTTC.

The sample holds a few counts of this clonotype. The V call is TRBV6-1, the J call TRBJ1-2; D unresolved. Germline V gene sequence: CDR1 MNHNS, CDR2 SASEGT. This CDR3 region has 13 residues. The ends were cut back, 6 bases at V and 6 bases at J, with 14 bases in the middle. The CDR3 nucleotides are TGTGCCAGCAGACCGACGGGAACGGATGGCTACACCTTC. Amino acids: CASRPTGTDGYTF.

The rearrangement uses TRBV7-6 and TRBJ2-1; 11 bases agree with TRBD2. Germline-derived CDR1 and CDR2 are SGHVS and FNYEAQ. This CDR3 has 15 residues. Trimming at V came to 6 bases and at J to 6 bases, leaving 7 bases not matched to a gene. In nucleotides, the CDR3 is TGTGCCAGCAGAATCACTAGCGGGAGAGGCAATGAGCAGTTCTTC. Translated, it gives CASRITSGRGNEQFF.

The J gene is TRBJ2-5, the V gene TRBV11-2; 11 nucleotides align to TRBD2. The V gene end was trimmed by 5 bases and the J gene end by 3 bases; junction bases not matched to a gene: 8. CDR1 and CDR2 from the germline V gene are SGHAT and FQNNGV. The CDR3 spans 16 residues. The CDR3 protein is CASSHRLAGRKETQYF. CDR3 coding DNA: TGTGCCAGCAGCCACAGACTAGCGGGAAGGAAAGAGACCCAGTACTTC.

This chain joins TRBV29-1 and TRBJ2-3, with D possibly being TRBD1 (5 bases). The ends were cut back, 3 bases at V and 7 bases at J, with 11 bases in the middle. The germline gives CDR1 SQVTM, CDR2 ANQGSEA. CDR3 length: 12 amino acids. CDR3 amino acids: CSVDQGSHTQYF. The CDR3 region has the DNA TGCAGCGTTGACCAGGGCTCCCATACGCAGTATTTT.

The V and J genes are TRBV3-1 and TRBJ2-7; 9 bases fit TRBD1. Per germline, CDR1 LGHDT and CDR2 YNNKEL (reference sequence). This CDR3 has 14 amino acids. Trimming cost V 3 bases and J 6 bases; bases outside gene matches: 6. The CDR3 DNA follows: TGTGCCAGCAGCCATCACCGGGACAGGGTCGAGCAGTACTTC. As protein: CASSHHRDRVEQYF.